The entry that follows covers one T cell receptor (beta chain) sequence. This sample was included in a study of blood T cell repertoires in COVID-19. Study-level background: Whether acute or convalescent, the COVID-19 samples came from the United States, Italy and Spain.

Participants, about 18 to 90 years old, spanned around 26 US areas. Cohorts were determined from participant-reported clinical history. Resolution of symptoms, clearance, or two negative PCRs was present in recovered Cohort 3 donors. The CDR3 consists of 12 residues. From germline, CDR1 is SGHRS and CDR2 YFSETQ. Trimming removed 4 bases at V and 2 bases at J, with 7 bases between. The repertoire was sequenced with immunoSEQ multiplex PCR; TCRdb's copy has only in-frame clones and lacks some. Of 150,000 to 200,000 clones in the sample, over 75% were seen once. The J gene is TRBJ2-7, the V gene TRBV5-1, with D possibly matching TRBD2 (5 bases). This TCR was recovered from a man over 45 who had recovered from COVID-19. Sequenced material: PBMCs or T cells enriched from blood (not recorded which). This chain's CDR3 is CASSEGPYEQYF. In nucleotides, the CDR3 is TGCGCCAGCAGCGAGGGCCCCTACGAGCAGTACTTC.